Shown below are 26 T cell receptor beta chains from a single sample sequenced in a study of somatic mutations in cytotoxic T cells in rheumatoid arthritis. Method: immunoSEQ multiplex PCR; TCRdb's copy keeps in-frame clones and lacks some. This table holds about 19,000 clones, about 85% found once. Input material: CD8+ T cells sorted from blood. The receptor set was obtained from a young man with rheumatoid arthritis.

This chain uses TRBV2 with TRBJ2-1; weak D call: TRBD1 (5 bases). Trimming removed 3 bases from V and 9 bases from J, with 15 bases in between. This CDR3 spans 14 amino acids. Germline CDR1 SNHLY, CDR2 FYNNEI. The CDR3 nucleotides are TGTGCCAGCAGTGAGTATTCAGGGCCATCTGAGCAGTTCTTC. Amino acid sequence: CASSEYSGPSEQFF.

This rearrangement joins TRBV7-2 to TRBJ2-7; 9 nucleotides align to TRBD1. J gave up 0 bases and V 5 bases, and 8 bases lay outside the gene matches. Germline V gives CDR1 SGHTA, CDR2 FQGNSA. This CDR3 spans 16 amino acids. The CDR3, as DNA: TGTGCCAGCAGCCCGTTCGGGACAGGGAGCTCCTACGAGCAGTACTTC. It is translated as CASSPFGTGSSYEQYF.

The sample holds a few counts of this clone. The V call is TRBV4-1, the J call TRBJ2-7; D possibly uses TRBD1 or TRBD2 (6 bases each). The CDR3 spans 14 residues. Trimming cost V 0 bases and J 2 bases, with 8 bases left between them. Germline loops: CDR1 MGHRA, CDR2 YSYEKL. The CDR3 loop is CASSQEGGPYEQYF. The CDR3 region has the DNA TGCGCCAGCAGCCAAGAGGGGGGCCCCTACGAGCAGTACTTC.

The V and J genes are TRBV7-2 and TRBJ1-6; D might be TRBD1 (6 bases). V lost 3 bases, J lost 2 bases, and 14 bases lay in between. The CDR3 consists of 17 residues. CDR1 and CDR2 from the germline V gene are SGHTA and FQGNSA. CDR3 region: CASSLGGQVPYNSPLHF. CDR3 bases: TGTGCCAGCAGCTTGGGGGGGCAGGTCCCCTATAATTCACCCCTCCACTTT.

This chain uses TRBV29-1 with TRBJ1-1, with 8 positions matching TRBD1. Germline-derived CDR1 and CDR2 are SQVTM and ANQGSEA. The V and J ends lost 6 bases and 4 bases, in that order; junction bases with no gene match: 7. This CDR3 is 13 amino acids long. The CDR3 DNA reads TGCAGCGTCCCTGACAGGGGCGGCACTGAAGCTTTCTTT. Protein: CSVPDRGGTEAFF.

Written as DNA, the CDR3 is TGTGCCAGCAGCTTAAGCCGAGACGTGGGGGGCTACACTGAAGCTTTCTTT. Protein sequence: CASSLSRDVGGYTEAFF. This chain links TRBV7-9 with TRBJ1-1; TRBD1 is a possible D gene (6 bases). Germline V gives CDR1 SEHNR, CDR2 FQNEAQ (reference sequence). CDR3 length: 17 amino acids. With 2 bases removed from V and 3 bases from J, the gap between germline ends came to 19 bases.

The chain joins TRBV6-5 to TRBJ2-1; no clear D. The V end was cut by 4 bases, the J end by 5 bases, with 9 bases between. Germline V CDR1 and CDR2: MNHEY, SVGAGI. This CDR3 has 13 residues. This CDR3 is CASSLTRDNEQFF. The CDR3 DNA is TGTGCCAGCAGTTTGACACGCGACAATGAGCAGTTCTTC.

The V gene is TRBV28, the J gene TRBJ2-3; 9 bases match TRBD1. Looked up from germline, CDR1 is MDHEN and CDR2 is SYDVKM. The CDR3 totals 14 residues. The V segment lost 6 bases and the J segment 5 bases; nucleotides outside the gene matches: 6. CDR3 residues: CASRGTGWLDTQYF. In DNA, the CDR3 is TGTGCCAGCAGGGGGACAGGGTGGTTAGATACGCAGTATTTT.

The chain uses TRBV6-6 and TRBJ2-1, with 8 nucleotides matching TRBD2. Trimming cost V 5 bases and J 2 bases; bases outside gene matches: 5. The CDR3 runs 15 residues. Germline V lookup: CDR1 MNHNY, CDR2 SVGAGI (reference sequence). The CDR3 spells CASSRTSGPYNEQFF. The CDR3 coding sequence is TGTGCCAGCAGTCGAACTAGCGGCCCCTACAATGAGCAGTTCTTC.

V usage is TRBV30 and J usage is TRBJ2-5; D might be TRBD1 (7 bases). Germline values: CDR1 GTSNPN, CDR2 SVGIG (reference sequence). The V end was cut by 5 bases, the J end by 3 bases, with 16 bases between. The CDR3 has 14 residues. The CDR3 is CAWQGGFLEETQYF. In DNA form, the CDR3 reads TGTGCCTGGCAGGGGGGTTTTTTGGAAGAGACCCAGTACTTC.

This chain connects TRBV29-1 to TRBJ2-1, with D unclear. Per germline, CDR1 SQVTM and CDR2 ANQGSEA. V was clipped by 5 bases and J by 5 bases, with 13 bases between them. The CDR3 loop spans 13 amino acids. CDR3 DNA: TGCAGCGTTCTGGAACTTCGTCACAATGAGCAGTTCTTC. Protein: CSVLELRHNEQFF.

This sequence joins TRBV21-1 and TRBJ2-6; the DNA was not compared with TRBD1, the D call given in the table. TRBV21-1 is classified as a pseudogene. This CDR3 comprises 23 residues. CDR3 sequence: CASSKVITGTGNRYLSGANVLTF. The CDR3 DNA reads as TGTGCCAGCAGCAAAGTTATCACCGGGACAGGGAACCGATATCTCTCTGGGGCCAACGTCCTGACTTTC.

This chain joins TRBV11-3 and TRBJ2-1; the D gene could be TRBD1 or TRBD2 (6 bases each). Per the germline V gene, CDR1 is SGHNT and CDR2 is YENEEA. CDR3 length: 16 amino acids. Deletions cut 5 bases from V and 0 bases from J, with 14 bases between. Here the CDR3 reads CASSRMGGLSYNEQFF. CDR3 nucleotides: TGTGCCAGCAGCCGGATGGGGGGCCTCTCCTACAATGAGCAGTTCTTC.

The rearrangement uses TRBV28 and TRBJ1-2; D gene uncertain. The germline V and J ends were trimmed by 3 bases and 4 bases, with 9 bases remaining between them. The CDR3 length is 13 residues. The germline V gene encodes CDR1 MDHEN and CDR2 SYDVKM. CDR3 protein: CASSFKSLYGYTF. Written as DNA, the CDR3 is TGTGCCAGCAGTTTTAAAAGTCTCTATGGCTACACCTTC.

The V call is TRBV7-9, the J call TRBJ2-5; D gene unclear. CDR1 and CDR2 from the germline V gene are SEHNR and FQNEAQ (reference sequence). V lost 5 bases, J lost 5 bases, and 15 bases lay in between. The CDR3 is 14 amino acids. CDR3 region: CASSPRTGHETQYF. The CDR3 DNA follows: TGTGCCAGCAGCCCCCGAACGGGCCATGAGACCCAGTACTTC.

Comments on this clone: This CDR3 is missing its conserved last phenylalanine or tryptophan, likely due to a read error. The rearrangement uses TRBV5-6 and TRBJ1-2; 11 bases line up with TRBD1. V gave up 3 bases and J gave up 6 bases; unmatched junction bases: 10. This CDR3 contains 16 residues. Germline V gene data show CDR1 as SGHDT and CDR2 as YYEEEE. CDR3 nucleotides: TGTGCCAGCAGCTCTTGGCCCGGACAGGGGGCTAATGGCTACACCCTC. It specifies CASSSWPGQGANGYTL.

This chain links TRBV4-3 with TRBJ1-1; no clear D. The V end lost 0 bases, the J end lost 1 base, and 6 bases lay between the germline ends. This CDR3 contains 14 residues. From germline, CDR1 is LGHNA and CDR2 YSLEER. CDR3 residues: CASSQEYANTEAFF. DNA of the CDR3: TGCGCCAGCAGCCAAGAGTATGCGAACACTGAAGCTTTCTTT.

This chain uses TRBV5-6 with TRBJ1-1, with D possibly being TRBD1 (5 bases). The germline V gene encodes CDR1 SGHDT and CDR2 YYEEEE. The CDR3 is made up of 13 amino acids. The ends were cut back, 1 base at V and 5 bases at J, with 9 bases in the middle. CDR3 loop: CASSLWGGTEAFF. CDR3 bases: TGTGCCAGCAGCTTGTGGGGGGGAACTGAAGCTTTCTTT.

The chain uses TRBV6-4 and TRBJ2-1; TRBD2 matches 13 bases. The V segment lost 3 bases and the J segment 8 bases; nucleotides outside the gene matches: 4. Germline values: CDR1 MRHNA, CDR2 SNTAGT. CDR3 size: 15 residues. CDR3 in amino acids: CASSETSGGADEQFF. The CDR3 DNA sequence: TGTGCCAGCAGTGAAACTAGCGGGGGGGCCGATGAGCAGTTCTTC.

The rearrangement uses TRBV7-9 and TRBJ1-1; unclear D gene. This CDR3 is 13 amino acids long. V was trimmed by 8 bases and J by 2 bases, leaving 12 bases between them. Germline CDR1 SEHNR, CDR2 FQNEAQ (reference sequence). CDR3 in amino acids: CASRSALNTEAFF. The CDR3 region has the DNA TGTGCCAGCCGCTCCGCTTTAAACACTGAAGCTTTCTTT. Full variable domain (missing parts from reference TRBV7-9 and TRBJ1-1): DTGVSQNPRHKITKRGQNVTFRCDPISEHNRLYWYRQTLGQGPEFLTYFQNEAQLEKSRLLSDRFSAERPKGSFSTLEIQRTEQGDSAMYLCASRSALNTEAFFGQGTRLTVV.

The genes are TRBV2 and TRBJ2-3, with TRBD2 matching 10 bases. J lost 6 bases, V lost 4 bases, and 13 bases had no gene match. The CDR3 sequence is 17 residues long. CDR1 is SNHLY and CDR2 is FYNNEI in the germline V gene. CDR3: CASSGGLGLAADDTQYF. The CDR3 DNA reads as TGTGCCAGCAGTGGGGGTCTCGGACTAGCGGCTGACGATACGCAGTATTTT.

The J gene is TRBJ1-2, the V gene TRBV20-1, with 8 nucleotides matching TRBD1. The junction had 3 bases not matched to a gene; V was cut back by 3 bases and J by 12 bases. Per the germline V gene, CDR1 is DFQATT and CDR2 is SNEGSKA (reference sequence). The CDR3 extends over 10 amino acids. Here the CDR3 reads CSASGQGHTF. CDR3 in DNA: TGCAGTGCTAGCGGACAGGGACACACCTTC.

The J gene is TRBJ2-1, the V gene TRBV10-1; the match to TRBD1 covers 8 bases. V was clipped by 7 bases and J by 1 base; unmatched bases: 9. The germline V gene encodes CDR1 WNHNN and CDR2 SYGVQD (reference sequence). The CDR3 spans 16 residues. In DNA form, the CDR3 reads TGCGCCAGCACTCCTGGCCAGGGGGCATCCTACAATGAGCAGTTCTTC. Translated: CASTPGQGASYNEQFF.

The chain carries TRBV4-1 and TRBJ2-7, with 10 bases that match TRBD1. Trimming cost V 1 base and J 3 bases; bases outside gene matches: 6. This CDR3 region has 16 residues. Germline V lookup: CDR1 MGHRA, CDR2 YSYEKL. In DNA form, the CDR3 reads TGCGCCAGCAGCCAAGTGACAGGGGGCGGTAGCTACGAGCAGTACTTC. It is translated as CASSQVTGGGSYEQYF.

The CDR3 region has the DNA TGTGCCAGCAGCGTAGCCCAGACAGGGATGTATGGCTACACCTTC. The encoded protein is CASSVAQTGMYGYTF. This rearrangement joins TRBV9 to TRBJ1-2; the match to TRBD1 covers 7 bases. CDR1 SGDLS and CDR2 YYNGEE come from the germline V gene. This CDR3 contains 15 residues. Trimming cost V 0 bases and J 5 bases; bases outside gene matches: 7.

V is TRBV6-1 and J is TRBJ1-5; possibly TRBD1 for D (6 bases). Germline CDR1 reads MNHNS; CDR2 reads SASEGT. The CDR3 consists of 17 residues. V lost 2 bases and J 4 bases, leaving 18 bases between the germline ends. CDR3 residues: CASSEREGTKPNQPQHF. CDR3 nucleotide sequence: TGTGCCAGCAGTGAAAGGGAGGGGACAAAACCAAATCAGCCCCAGCATTTT.